What follows describes a single T cell receptor beta chain. What this receptor recognizes is not known. Per-base quality was not reported, and no clone a single base away is much larger than it. These data originate in a study of Ad26.COV2.S vaccination and SARS-CoV-2 variants (dated by TCRdb to 2020 to 2022). Looking at the study overall: Vaccine-arm donors were drawn from COV1001, a multicentre, randomized, double-blind, placebo-controlled phase I-IIa trial of Ad26.COV2.S in healthy adults. Dosing of Ad26.COV2.S was intramuscular, at either 5x10^10 or 1x10^11 viral particles, delivered as one shot or as two shots spaced 56 days apart. Participants in the trial were split at random into five groups of five each, receiving low-dose or high-dose Ad26.COV2.S once or twice, or else placebo on both occasions. A total of around 32 samples were included in the TCR-sequenced set, comprising around 20 Ad26.COV2.S vaccine recipients, 5 placebo recipients and 8 SARS-CoV-2 convalescent individuals. TCRbeta repertoire sequencing was used to assess the specificity and breadth of SARS-CoV-2-reactive T cell receptors after Ad26.COV2.S vaccination. Investigators did not know the trial group allocation while performing experiments and assessing outcomes. General conclusions and limits of the study: The authors noted that total T cell responses may have been underestimated by the TCR breadth and depth analyses. The study was not powered to compare responses between vaccine doses or regimens. Compared with placebo recipients, Ad26.COV2.S recipients showed higher spike-specific TCR breadth (P = 0.0014). After vaccination, substantial breadth of spike-specific CD8+ and CD4+ T cell responses was reported. Non-spike TCR breadth was comparable between vaccine and placebo recipients, consistent with the vaccine containing only spike.

The sample's treatment or condition label is to be understood as: around 19 received Ad26.COV2.S at low or high dose, single or two shots; about five received placebo; per-sample allocation not given. For vaccine and placebo recipients, repertoires were sequenced using samples collected on day 63 after the first injection. Between 29 July and 7 August 2020, Cohort 1b enrolled about 27 adults aged 18-55 years at one site in Boston, USA. As a vaccine, Ad26.COV2.S was a replication-incompetent adenovirus type 26 vector that expressed a prefusion-stabilized SARS-CoV-2 spike protein derived from the original Wuhan strain. TCRbeta CDR3 regions were sequenced with the immunoSEQ Assay. After extraction, genomic DNA underwent amplification by bias-controlled multiplex PCR, followed by high-throughput sequencing. In the original analysis: To quantify the absolute abundance of every unique TCRbeta CDR3 region, sequences were collapsed and filtered. T cell fraction was estimated by normalization of TCRbeta template counts to usable DNA, with usable DNA being measured through amplification of reference genes present in all nucleated cells. Repertoire TCRs were annotated as SARS-CoV-2-specific by exact matching of V gene, CDR3 amino acid sequence and J gene to a known reactive TCR set. MIRA supplied the reference SARS-CoV-2 TCR set, which was filtered for enrichment in COVID-19-positive ImmuneCODE repertoires so that public or cross-reactive TCRs were removed. Using the MIRA antigens, annotated TCRs were further analysed by specific ORF or by position within an ORF. Breadth was defined as the number of annotated unique rearrangements divided by the total number of unique productive rearrangements, and depth was defined as the summed frequency of the annotated unique rearrangements. Two-sided Wilcoxon rank-sum tests were applied when comparing TCR breadth between groups. TCRdb obtained this table from immuneACCESS and retained in-frame rearrangements with V and J assigned. These tables miss some clones; where compared with another copy, unresolved V genes account for less than half of the shortfall, and the remainder is unexplained. Clone size and the V and J calls come from that table; the DNA yielded D and trimming. The sample has some 450,000 clones on record, 90% of them singletons. The ten largest clones add up to around 4.5% of the sample.

The sequences come from peripheral blood, collected in a trial of Ad26.COV2.S vaccine versus placebo. The sequence was obtained from a person aged 18-60 years who received the Ad26.COV2.S COVID-19 vaccine or a placebo.

The CDR3 corresponds to CASSWETGREAFF. The DNA reads as follows: TGCGCCAGCAGCTGGGAGACGGGCCGCGAAGCTTTCTTT. The rearrangement joined TRBV5-1 to TRBJ1-1; the D gene cannot be named for sure. CDR1 and CDR2 (SGHRS, YFSETQ) derive from the germline V gene. Counted from cysteine to phenylalanine, this CDR3 has 13 amino acids. This entry keeps only the CDR3 DNA: 39 bases, framed from base 1. Trimming takes 3 bases from V and 8 bases from J, and the germline ends sit 14 bases apart.